This entry describes one TCR beta chain. Its antigen is currently unknown. The data derive from a study of graft-versus-host responses after intestinal transplantation. Study at large: Recipients got multivisceral, liver-intestinal, or isolated intestinal transplants. Recipients were all induced with anti-thymocyte globulin, then given tacrolimus and steroids for 3 to 4 years.

CDR1 SGDLS and CDR2 YYNGEE come from the germline V gene. J lost 5 bases, V lost 0 bases, and 2 bases had no gene match. CDR3 size: 14 residues. Overall study results and limits: The presence of high graft-versus-host to host-versus-graft clonal ratios in allografts characterized patients with graft-donor T cell macrochimerism. Early post-transplant HvG declines showed an association with peak circulating GvH clone levels.

Clones were sequenced by immunoSEQ multiplex PCR, and TCRdb holds only the in-frame ones, with some missing. The top ten hold approximately 1.2% of the sample, which has tens of thousands of clones, less than 95% seen once. This clonotype was obtained from a human donor who received an intestinal transplant. This chain links TRBV9 with TRBJ2-4; 7 bases agree with TRBD1. Sample: unstimulated CD8+ T cells sorted from spleen or lymph node cells, taken before intestinal transplant. The CDR3 reads CASSVGGTENIQYF. The CDR3 DNA sequence: TGTGCCAGCAGCGTAGGGGGGACAGAAAACATTCAGTACTTC. The whole variable domain, filled in from reference TRBV9 and TRBJ2-4, reads DSGVTQTPKHLITATGQRVTLRCSPRSGDLSVYWYQQSLDQGLQFLIQYYNGEERAKGNILERFSAQQFPDLHSELNLSSLELGDSALYFCASSVGGTENIQYFGAGTRLSVL.